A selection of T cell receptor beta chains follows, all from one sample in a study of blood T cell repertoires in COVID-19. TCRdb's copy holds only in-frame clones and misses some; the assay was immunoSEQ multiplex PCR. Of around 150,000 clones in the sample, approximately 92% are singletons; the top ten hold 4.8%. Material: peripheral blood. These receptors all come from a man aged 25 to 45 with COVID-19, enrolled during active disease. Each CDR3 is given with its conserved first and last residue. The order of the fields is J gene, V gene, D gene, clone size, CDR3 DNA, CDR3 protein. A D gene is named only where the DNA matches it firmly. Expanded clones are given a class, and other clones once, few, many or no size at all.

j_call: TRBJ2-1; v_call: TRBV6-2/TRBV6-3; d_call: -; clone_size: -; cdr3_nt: TGTGCCAGCAGTTACATCGGGAGCTCCTACAATGAGCAGTTCTTC; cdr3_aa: CASSYIGSSYNEQFF
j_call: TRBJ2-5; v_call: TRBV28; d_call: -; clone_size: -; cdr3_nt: TGTGCCAGCAGTCCCGGAGGACAAGAGACCCAGTACTTC; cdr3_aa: CASSPGGQETQYF
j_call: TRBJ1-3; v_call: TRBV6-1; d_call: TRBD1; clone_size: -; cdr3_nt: TGTGCCAGCAGTGAAGTCCGGACAGGGCGCGCAAGTGGAAACACCATATATTTT; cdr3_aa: CASSEVRTGRASGNTIYF
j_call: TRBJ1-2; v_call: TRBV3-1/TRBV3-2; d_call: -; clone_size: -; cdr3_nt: TGTGCCAGCAGCCCTCATGGGGGAGGGAACTATGGCTACACCTTC; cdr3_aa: CASSPHGGGNYGYTF
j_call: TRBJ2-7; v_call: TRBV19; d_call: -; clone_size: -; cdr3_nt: TGTGCCAGTAGTTCCCAGGGGAGGGAGTACTTC; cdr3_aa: CASSSQGREYF
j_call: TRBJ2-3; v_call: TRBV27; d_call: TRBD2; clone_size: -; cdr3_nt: TGTGCCAGCAGTTTCGGACTAGCGGGAGTCCTCACAGATACGCAGTATTTT; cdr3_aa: CASSFGLAGVLTDTQYF
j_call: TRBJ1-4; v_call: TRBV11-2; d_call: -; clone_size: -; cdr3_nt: TGTGCCAGCAGTAGGCAGGGTGCAACTAATGAAAAACTGTTTTTT; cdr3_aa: CASSRQGATNEKLFF
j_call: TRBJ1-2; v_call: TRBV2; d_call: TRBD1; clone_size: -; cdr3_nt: TGTGCCAGCAGCCGGACAGGGGGGCATGGCTACACCTTC; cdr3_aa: CASSRTGGHGYTF
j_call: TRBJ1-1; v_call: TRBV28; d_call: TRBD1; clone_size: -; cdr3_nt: TGTGCCAGCAGGGCCCTGGACAGGGGAAACACTGAAGCTTTCTTT; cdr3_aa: CASRALDRGNTEAFF
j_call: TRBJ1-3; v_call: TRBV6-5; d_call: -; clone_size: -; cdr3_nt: TGTGCCAGCAGTTACGGCAGGGGCTCTGGAAACACCATATATTTT; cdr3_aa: CASSYGRGSGNTIYF
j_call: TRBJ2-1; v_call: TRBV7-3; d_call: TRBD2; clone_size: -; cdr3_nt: TGTGCCAGCAGCTACCAAGCGGGAGTGTGGGATGAGCAGTTCTTC; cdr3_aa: CASSYQAGVWDEQFF
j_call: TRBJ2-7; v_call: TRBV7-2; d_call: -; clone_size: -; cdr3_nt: TGTGCCAGCAGCTACCTTTCACAGGGTTTGAGGAACGAGCAGTACTTC; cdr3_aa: CASSYLSQGLRNEQYF
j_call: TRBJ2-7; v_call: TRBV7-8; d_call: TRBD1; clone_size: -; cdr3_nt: TGTGCCAGCAGCCCTCGACAGGGACCGTACTACGAGCAGTACTTC; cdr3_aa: CASSPRQGPYYEQYF
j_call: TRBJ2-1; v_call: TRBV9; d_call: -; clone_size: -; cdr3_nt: TGTGCCAGCAGCGTAGCAGGGCCGCCCTCCTACAATGAGCAGTTCTTC; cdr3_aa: CASSVAGPPSYNEQFF
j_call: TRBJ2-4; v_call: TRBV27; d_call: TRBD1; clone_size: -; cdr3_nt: TGTGCCAGCAGTTTATTGGGACAGGGCGGAACCAAAAACATTCAGTACTTC; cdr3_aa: CASSLLGQGGTKNIQYF
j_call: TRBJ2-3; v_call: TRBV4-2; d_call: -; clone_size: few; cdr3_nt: TGTGCCAGCAGGGGCGACACAGATACGCAGTATTTT; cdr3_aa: CASRGDTDTQYF
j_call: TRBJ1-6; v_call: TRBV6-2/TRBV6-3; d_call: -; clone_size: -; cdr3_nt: TGTGCCAGCAGTTACGTCGGGGGTAATTCACCCCTCCACTTT; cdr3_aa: CASSYVGGNSPLHF
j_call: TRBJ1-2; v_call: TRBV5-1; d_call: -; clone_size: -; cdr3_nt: TGCGCCAGCAGCTTGGCTCCGGGTGTCTATGGCTACACCTTC; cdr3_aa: CASSLAPGVYGYTF
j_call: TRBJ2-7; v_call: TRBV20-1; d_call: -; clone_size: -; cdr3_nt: TGCAGTGCTAGTGCCAGGGTCGAGCAGTACTTC; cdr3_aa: CSASARVEQYF
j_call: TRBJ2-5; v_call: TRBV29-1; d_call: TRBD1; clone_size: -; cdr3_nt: TGCAGCGTTGGGACCCGGACAGGGGGCGGAGAGACCCAGTACTTC; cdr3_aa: CSVGTRTGGGETQYF
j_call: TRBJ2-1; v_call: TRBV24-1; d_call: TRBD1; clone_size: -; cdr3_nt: TGTGCCACCAGTGATACACGCCTTGGACAGGGAAGCTCCTACAATGAGCAGTTCTTC; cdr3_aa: CATSDTRLGQGSSYNEQFF
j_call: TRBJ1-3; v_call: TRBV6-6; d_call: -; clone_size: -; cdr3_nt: TGTGCCAGCAGTTCAATCGGGATAAGCTCTGGAAACACCATATATTTT; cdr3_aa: CASSSIGISSGNTIYF
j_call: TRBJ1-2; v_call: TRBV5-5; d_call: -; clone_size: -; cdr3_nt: TGTGCCAGCAGCTTGGAGTTTCTCGGCTATGGCTACACCTTC; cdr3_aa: CASSLEFLGYGYTF
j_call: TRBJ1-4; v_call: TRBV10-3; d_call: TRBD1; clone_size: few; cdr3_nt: TGTGCCATCAGGAGACAGGGAAATGAAAAACTGTTTTTT; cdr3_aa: CAIRRQGNEKLFF
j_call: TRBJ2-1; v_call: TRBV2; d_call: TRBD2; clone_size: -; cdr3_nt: TGTGCCAGCAGTGAGGGGACGGGGGGAAATGGGCAGTTCTTC; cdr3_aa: CASSEGTGGNGQFF
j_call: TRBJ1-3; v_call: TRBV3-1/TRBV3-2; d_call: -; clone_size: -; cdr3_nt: TGTGCCAGCAGCCAAGACCCCACTTGTGGAAACACCATATATTTT; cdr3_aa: CASSQDPTCGNTIYF
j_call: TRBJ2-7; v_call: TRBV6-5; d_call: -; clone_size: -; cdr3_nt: TGTGCCAGCAGTTCAGGGTACACGCTCTACGAGCAGTACTTC; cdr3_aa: CASSSGYTLYEQYF
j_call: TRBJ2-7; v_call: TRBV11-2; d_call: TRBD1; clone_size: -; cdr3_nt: TGTGCCAGCAGCCTAGGGGACAGGGAATACGAGCAGTACTTC; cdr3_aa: CASSLGDREYEQYF
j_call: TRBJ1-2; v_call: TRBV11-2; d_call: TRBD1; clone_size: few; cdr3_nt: TGTGCCAGCAGCCCAGGCCTGGGACAGGGGGCGCATTCTAACTATGGCTACACCTTC; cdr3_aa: CASSPGLGQGAHSNYGYTF
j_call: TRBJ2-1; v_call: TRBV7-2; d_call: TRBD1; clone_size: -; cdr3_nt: TGTGCCAGCAGCTTAGCCGGGACAGATTATGAGCAGTTCTTC; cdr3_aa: CASSLAGTDYEQFF
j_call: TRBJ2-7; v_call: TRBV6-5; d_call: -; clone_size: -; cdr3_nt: TGTGCCAGCAGTGACTCTACGTCGACAGTCTACGAGCAGTACTTC; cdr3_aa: CASSDSTSTVYEQYF
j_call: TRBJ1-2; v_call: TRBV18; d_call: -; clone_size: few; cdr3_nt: TGTGCCAGCTCACCGGGAGAGTGGGGCTACACCTTC; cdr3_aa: CASSPGEWGYTF
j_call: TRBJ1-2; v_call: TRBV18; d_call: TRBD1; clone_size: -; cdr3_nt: TGTGCCAGCTCCCCAAGCCCGACAGGGGTCTATGGCTACACCTTC; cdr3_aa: CASSPSPTGVYGYTF
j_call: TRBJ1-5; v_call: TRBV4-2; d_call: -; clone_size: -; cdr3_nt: TGTGCCAGCAGCCAAGTTCTCACAGGGTTACAGCCCCAGCATTTT; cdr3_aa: CASSQVLTGLQPQHF
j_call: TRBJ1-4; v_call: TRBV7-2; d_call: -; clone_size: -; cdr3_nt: TGTGCCAGCAGCTCCGGAGGGGCGGCTAATGAAAAACTGTTTTTT; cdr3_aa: CASSSGGAANEKLFF
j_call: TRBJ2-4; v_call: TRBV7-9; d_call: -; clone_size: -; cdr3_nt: TGTGCCAGCACCGCCGACAGAGACGCGCCTAGGAACATTCAGTACTTC; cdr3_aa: CASTADRDAPRNIQYF
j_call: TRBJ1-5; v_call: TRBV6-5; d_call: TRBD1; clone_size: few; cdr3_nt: TGTGCCAGCAGTTACCAGGACAGGGTGTATCAGCCCCAGCATTTT; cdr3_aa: CASSYQDRVYQPQHF
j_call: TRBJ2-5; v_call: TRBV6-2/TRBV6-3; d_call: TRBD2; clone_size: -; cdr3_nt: TGTGCCAGCAGTTACGGGGCGGGAGGGCGACCAGAGACCCAGTACTTC; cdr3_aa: CASSYGAGGRPETQYF
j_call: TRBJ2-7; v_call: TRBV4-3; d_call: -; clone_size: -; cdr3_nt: TGCGCCAGCAGCCAAGATAGACGGGGCTACGAGCAGTACTTC; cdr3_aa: CASSQDRRGYEQYF
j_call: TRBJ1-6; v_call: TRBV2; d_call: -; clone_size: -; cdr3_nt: TGTGCCAGCAACCAGGGGAACTATAATTCACCCCTCCACTTT; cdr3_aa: CASNQGNYNSPLHF
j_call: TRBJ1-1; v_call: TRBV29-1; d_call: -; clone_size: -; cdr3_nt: TGCAGCCCCGGTATAGTCAACACTGAAGCTTTCTTT; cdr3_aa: CSPGIVNTEAFF
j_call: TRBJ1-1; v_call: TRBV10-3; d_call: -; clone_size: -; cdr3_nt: TGTGCCATCAGTGAGTCAAGACAGATGAACACTGAAGCTTTCTTT; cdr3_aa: CAISESRQMNTEAFF
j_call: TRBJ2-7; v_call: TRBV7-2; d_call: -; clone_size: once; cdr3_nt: TGTGCCAGCACCGGGAACAACTACGAGCAGTACTTC; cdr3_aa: CASTGNNYEQYF
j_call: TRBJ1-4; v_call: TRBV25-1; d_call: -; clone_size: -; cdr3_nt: TGTGCCAGCAGTGACACAGGGAGAACTAATGAAAAACTGTTTTTT; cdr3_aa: CASSDTGRTNEKLFF
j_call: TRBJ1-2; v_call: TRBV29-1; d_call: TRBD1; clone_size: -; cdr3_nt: TGCAGCGTTCCTCGACAGGGGCGGTTTAGTGGCTACACCTTC; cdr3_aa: CSVPRQGRFSGYTF
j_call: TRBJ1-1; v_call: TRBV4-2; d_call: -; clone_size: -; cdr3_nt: TGTGCCAGCAGCCAACTCGGAGTGAACACTGAAGCTTTCTTT; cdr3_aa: CASSQLGVNTEAFF
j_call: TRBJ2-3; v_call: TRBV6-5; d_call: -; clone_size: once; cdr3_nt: TGTGCCAGCTACCAGGCAGATACGCAGTATTTT; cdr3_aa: CASYQADTQYF
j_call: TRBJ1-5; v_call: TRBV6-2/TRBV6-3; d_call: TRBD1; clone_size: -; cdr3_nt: TGTGCCAGCAGCCGGAGACAGGGTCTTCAGCCCCAGCATTTT; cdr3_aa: CASSRRQGLQPQHF
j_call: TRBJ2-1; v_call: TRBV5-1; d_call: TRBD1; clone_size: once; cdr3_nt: TGCGCCAGCAGCTTGGCCGTCAGGGGGTCGTACAATGAGCAGTTCTTC; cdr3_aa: CASSLAVRGSYNEQFF
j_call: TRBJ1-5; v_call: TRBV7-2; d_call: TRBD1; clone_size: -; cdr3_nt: TGTGCCAGCAGCCTACCGGGACAGAGCCATCAGCCCCAGCATTTT; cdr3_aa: CASSLPGQSHQPQHF
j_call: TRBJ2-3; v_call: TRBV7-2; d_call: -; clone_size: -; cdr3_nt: TGTGCCAGCAGCTTACAGTACGCAGATACGCAGTATTTT; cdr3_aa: CASSLQYADTQYF
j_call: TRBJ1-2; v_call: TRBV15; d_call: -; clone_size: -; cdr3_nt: TGTGCCACCAGCAGAGATAAGGGGCCGACTAACTATGGCTACACCTTC; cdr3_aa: CATSRDKGPTNYGYTF
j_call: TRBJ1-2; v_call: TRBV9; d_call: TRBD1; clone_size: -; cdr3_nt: TGTGCCAGCAGCGTTCGATGGACAGGGCTGGATGGCTACACCTTC; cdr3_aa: CASSVRWTGLDGYTF
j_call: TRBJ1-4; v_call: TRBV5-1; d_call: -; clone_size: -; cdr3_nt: TGCGCCAGCAGCTTGCCCGGGAACACTAATGAAAAACTGTTTTTT; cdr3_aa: CASSLPGNTNEKLFF
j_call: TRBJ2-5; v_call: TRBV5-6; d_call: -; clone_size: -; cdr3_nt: TGTGCCAGCAGTTACCGGGGTGGACAAGAGACCCAGTACTTC; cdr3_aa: CASSYRGGQETQYF
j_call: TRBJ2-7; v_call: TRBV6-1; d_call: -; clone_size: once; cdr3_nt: TGTGCCAGCAGTGAAGCTTACCAGGGCCTGGACTACGAGCAGTACTTC; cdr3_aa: CASSEAYQGLDYEQYF
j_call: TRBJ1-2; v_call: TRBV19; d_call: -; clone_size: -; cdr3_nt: TGTGCCACTGCCCAGCGCTATGGCTACACCTTC; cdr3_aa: CATAQRYGYTF
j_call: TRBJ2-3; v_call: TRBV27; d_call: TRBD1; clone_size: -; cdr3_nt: TGTGCCAGCACTCGACGGACAGGGTGGGATACGCAGTATTTT; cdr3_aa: CASTRRTGWDTQYF
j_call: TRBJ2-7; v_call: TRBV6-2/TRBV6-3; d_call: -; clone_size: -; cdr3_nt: TGTGCCAGCAGTTACCGTCGGGGCTACGAGCAGTACTTC; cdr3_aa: CASSYRRGYEQYF